Below are 9 T cell receptor beta chains sequenced from a single sample in a study of blood T cells in healthy people across ages. A second roughly 6 to 11 cycle PCR used barcoded and J-beta primers. TCRdb analysed the 5' RACE reads with MiXCR anew, one entry per CDR3 protein. The repertoire holds under 1,100,000 distinct CDR3 sequences, with roughly 24% as singletons. Separately, the same data were catalogued under a study of T cells of mothers and their children.

Sequenced material: blood. The receptors derive from a girl aged 2 to 10 in good health.

This clonotype was observed a few times. This sequence may be a read error, since a much larger clone differs from it by one base. The chain combines TRBV7-9 with TRBJ2-1; D unclear. This CDR3 is built from 15 residues. Germline lookup yields CDR1 SEHNR and CDR2 FQNEAQ (reference sequence). The CDR3, as DNA: TGTGCCAGCAACTTAGCCTTTTCTAGCTACAATGAGCAGTTCTTC. This encodes CASNLAFSSYNEQFF.

A note on this clonotype: Sequence at one end of the junction differs from germline and may be a read error. The V and J genes are TRBV7-6 and TRBJ2-1; D is unresolved. The CDR3 extends over 14 amino acids. CDR1 and CDR2 from the germline V gene are SGHVS and FNYEAQ. The CDR3 loop is CASSLVFQKETKYF. In nucleotides, the CDR3 is TGTGCCAGCAGCTTAGTCTTCCAGAAAGAGACCAAGTACTTC.

The V gene is TRBV6-1, the J gene TRBJ2-7, with D perhaps matching TRBD1 (5 bases). Trimming took off 3 bases at V and 4 bases at J, with 10 bases between the two ends. This CDR3 region has 13 residues. Germline-derived CDR1 and CDR2 are MNHNS and SASEGT. CDR3 DNA: TGTGCCAGCAGTGACAGGGTTTGGTACGAGCAGTACTTC. This gives the protein CASSDRVWYEQYF.

The chain is built from TRBV20-1 and TRBJ2-1, with TRBD1 matching 11 bases. The CDR3 has 14 residues. J gave up 10 bases and V 3 bases, and 8 bases lay outside the gene matches. The germline V gene encodes CDR1 DFQATT and CDR2 SNEGSKA (reference sequence). In nucleotides, the CDR3 is TGCAGTGCTAGTTCCCTCCGGGACAGGGGGGAGCAGTTCTTC. This gives the protein CSASSLRDRGEQFF.

The V call is TRBV5-5, the J call TRBJ2-3; the D gene is possibly TRBD2 (6 bases). The CDR3 runs to 15 residues. V was shortened by 2 bases and J by 2 bases, with 12 bases between the two germline ends. The germline V gene encodes CDR1 SGHKS and CDR2 YYEKEE (reference sequence). DNA of the CDR3: TGTGCCAGCAGCTTTTTGCGGACTAACACAGATACGCAGTATTTT. Its protein product is CASSFLRTNTDTQYF.

V usage is TRBV5-1 and J usage is TRBJ2-5; 10 nucleotides line up with TRBD2. V shed 3 bases, J shed 4 bases, and the junction held 12 bases outside the gene matches. Germline CDR1 is SGHRS and CDR2 is YFSETQ. The CDR3 runs 17 residues. CDR3: CASSSVGAGGYGETQYF. The CDR3 region has the DNA TGCGCCAGCAGCTCGGTCGGAGCGGGAGGGTATGGAGAGACCCAGTACTTC. Together with reference TRBV5-1 and TRBJ2-5, the CDR3 gives the full variable domain: KAGVTQTPRYLIKTRGQQVTLSCSPISGHRSVSWYQQTPGQGLQFLFEYFSETQRNKGNFPGRFSGRQFSNSRSEMNVSTLELGDSALYLCASSSVGAGGYGETQYFGPGTRLLVL.

This clonotype was seen a few times. The J gene is TRBJ1-5, the V gene TRBV10-3; D is unclear. This CDR3 contains 19 residues. V lost 0 bases and J lost 4, with 22 bases in between. CDR1 and CDR2 from the germline V gene are ENHRY and SYGVKD. CDR3 loop: CAISESKSRSKDGNQPQHF. The CDR3 region has the DNA TGTGCCATCAGTGAGTCGAAAAGTCGGTCTAAGGACGGAAATCAGCCCCAGCATTTT.

The chain uses TRBV5-1 and TRBJ2-3; D unclear. The ends were cut back, 2 bases at V and 3 bases at J, with 7 bases in the middle. The V gene's germline CDR1 is SGHRS and CDR2 YFSETQ. This CDR3 contains 13 residues. In nucleotides, the CDR3 is TGCGCCAGCAGCTTCACAGTAACAGATACGCAGTATTTT. Its translation: CASSFTVTDTQYF.

V is TRBV29-1 and J is TRBJ2-3, with TRBD2 matching 7 bases. The CDR3 sequence is 14 residues long. With 1 base clipped from V and 3 bases from J, the junction kept 4 bases outside the gene matches. CDR1 is SQVTM, CDR2 ANQGSEA, per germline. The CDR3 coding sequence is TGCAGCGTTGAAGTGATGGGGGGGACAGATACGCAGTATTTT. It translates to CSVEVMGGTDTQYF.